Shown below are 4 T cell receptor beta chains from a single sample sequenced in a study of T cells in Graves' hyperthyroidism and ophthalmopathy. Researchers amplified the TCR beta CDR3 regions from RNA transcripts. An initial round of RT-PCR targeting the TCR CDR3 relied on the HTBI primer set. One entry per CDR3 protein results from TCRdb running MiXCR on the multiplex PCR reads. The sample has roughly 350,000 distinct CDR3 sequences, around 15% seen once. Sequencing was done on a sample of blood. These receptors all come from a woman in her forties with Graves' ophthalmopathy.

This clonotype was seen a few times. The V and J genes are TRBV3-1 and TRBJ2-7; TRBD2 agrees at 8 bases. This CDR3 is 16 amino acids long. Germline lookup yields CDR1 LGHDT and CDR2 YNNKEL (reference sequence). After removal of 0 bases from V and 3 bases from J, the junction contained 7 bases not matched to a gene. CDR3 nucleotides: TGTGCCAGCAGCCAAGATAGGGGCGGGAGGAGCTACGAGCAGTACTTC. As protein: CASSQDRGGRSYEQYF.

This clonotype was recorded at least ten times. The chain joins TRBV2 to TRBJ1-1; D is unclear. Germline V gene lookup returns CDR1 SNHLY and CDR2 FYNNEI. The V end lost 3 bases, the J end lost 1 base, and 6 bases lay between the germline ends. CDR3 length: 13 amino acids. CDR3 in DNA: TGTGCCAGCAGTGACAGAACGAACACTGAAGCTTTCTTT. This encodes CASSDRTNTEAFF.

The rearrangement joins TRBV20-1 to TRBJ1-6; D uncertain. CDR1 is DFQATT and CDR2 is SNEGSKA in the germline V gene (reference sequence). The CDR3 sequence is 15 residues long. Trimming removed 0 bases at V and 7 bases at J, with 13 bases between. The CDR3 sequence: CSARDWGEGNSPLHF. CDR3 sequence (DNA): TGCAGTGCTAGAGACTGGGGAGAGGGCAATTCACCCCTCCACTTT.

On this clonotype itself: This could be a read error, since a much larger clone is one nucleotide away. The CDR3 region has the DNA TGTGCCAGCAGACCGAACTCTGGAAACACCATATATTTT. Translating gives CASRPNSGNTIYF. The chain has TRBV27 and TRBJ1-3, with D uncertain. Germline V CDR1 and CDR2: MNHEY, SMNVEV (reference sequence). This CDR3 contains 13 residues. Trimming left V 6 bases short and J 0 bases short, with 6 bases between.